The clone carrying this TCR beta chain has a handful of counts. What it binds is not known. TCRdb redid the calling of the 5' RACE reads with MiXCR, one entry per CDR3 protein. The data hold approximately 440,000 distinct CDR3 sequences, with roughly 20% observed a single time. The entry originates in a study of T-cell memory formation after mild COVID-19. Study results and caveats: Among clones contracting day 15 to 85, CD4/CD8 was balanced, whereas later expanders leaned CD4+. Clones which contracted sat mainly in CM and EM if CD4+, and in EMRA if CD8+.

Specimen: PBMCs or a T cell subset sorted from them (not recorded which). The source of this sequence is an adult woman who had mild COVID-19 (a few samples of this study predate the infection). Cell type and time point are not known.

The CDR3 spells CASSQFPQVNTEAFF. For the CDR3, the DNA is TGTGCCAGCAGCCAATTCCCCCAAGTGAACACTGAAGCTTTCTTT. The genes are TRBV4-2 and TRBJ1-1; unclear D gene. The CDR3 is made up of 15 amino acids. V was trimmed by 2 bases and J by 0 bases, leaving 10 bases between them. Germline V gene data show CDR1 as LGHNA and CDR2 as YNFKEQ.